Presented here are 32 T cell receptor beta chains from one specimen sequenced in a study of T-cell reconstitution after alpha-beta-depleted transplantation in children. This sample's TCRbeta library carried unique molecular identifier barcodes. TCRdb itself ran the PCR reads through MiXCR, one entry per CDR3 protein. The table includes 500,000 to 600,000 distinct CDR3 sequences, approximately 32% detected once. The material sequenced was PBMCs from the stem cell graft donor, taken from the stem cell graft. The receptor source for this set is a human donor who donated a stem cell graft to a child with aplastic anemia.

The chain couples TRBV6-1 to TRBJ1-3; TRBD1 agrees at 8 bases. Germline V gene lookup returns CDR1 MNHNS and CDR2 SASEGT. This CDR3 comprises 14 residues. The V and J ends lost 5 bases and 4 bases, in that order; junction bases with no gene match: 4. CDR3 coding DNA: TGTGCCAGCAGTCGCCGGGACAGGGGAAACACCATATATTTT. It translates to CASSRRDRGNTIYF.

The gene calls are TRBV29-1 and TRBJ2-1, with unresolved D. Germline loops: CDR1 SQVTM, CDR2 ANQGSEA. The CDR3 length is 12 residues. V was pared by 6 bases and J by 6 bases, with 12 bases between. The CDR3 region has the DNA TGCAGCGTATCCCCCAGATCCAATGAGCAGTTCTTC. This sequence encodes CSVSPRSNEQFF.

Here the CDR3 DNA reads TGTGCCAGCAGTTTCGGGACAGGGCCCAAATACAATGAGCAGTTCTTC. This translates into CASSFGTGPKYNEQFF. The V call is TRBV12-3 or TRBV12-4, the J call TRBJ2-1; 9 nucleotides align to TRBD1. V gave up 3 bases and J gave up 4 bases; unmatched junction bases: 7. The CDR3 sequence is 16 residues long.

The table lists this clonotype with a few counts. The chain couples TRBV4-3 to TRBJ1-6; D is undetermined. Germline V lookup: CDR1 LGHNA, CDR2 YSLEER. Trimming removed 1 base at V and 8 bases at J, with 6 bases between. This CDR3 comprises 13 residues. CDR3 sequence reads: CASSQGGDSPLHF. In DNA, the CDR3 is TGCGCCAGCAGCCAAGGTGGTGATTCACCCCTCCACTTT.

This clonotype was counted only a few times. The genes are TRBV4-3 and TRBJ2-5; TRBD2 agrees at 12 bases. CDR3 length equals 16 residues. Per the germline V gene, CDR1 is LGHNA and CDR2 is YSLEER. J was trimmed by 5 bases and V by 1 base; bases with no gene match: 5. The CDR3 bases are TGCGCCAGCAGCCAAGGACTAGCGGGAGAAGTGGAGACCCAGTACTTC. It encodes CASSQGLAGEVETQYF.

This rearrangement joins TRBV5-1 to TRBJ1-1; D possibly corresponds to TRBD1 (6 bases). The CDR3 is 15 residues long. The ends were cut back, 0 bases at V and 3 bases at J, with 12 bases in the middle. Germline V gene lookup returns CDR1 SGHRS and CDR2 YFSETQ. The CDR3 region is CASSLVRGPDTEAFF. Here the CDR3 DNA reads TGCGCCAGCAGCTTGGTCCGGGGGCCCGACACTGAAGCTTTCTTT.

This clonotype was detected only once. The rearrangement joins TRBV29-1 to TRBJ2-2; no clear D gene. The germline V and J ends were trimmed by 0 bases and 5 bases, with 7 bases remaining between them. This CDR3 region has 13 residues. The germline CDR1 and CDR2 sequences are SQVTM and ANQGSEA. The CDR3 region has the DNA TGCAGCGTTGAAGACACAGTGACCGGGGAGCTGTTTTTT. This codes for CSVEDTVTGELFF.

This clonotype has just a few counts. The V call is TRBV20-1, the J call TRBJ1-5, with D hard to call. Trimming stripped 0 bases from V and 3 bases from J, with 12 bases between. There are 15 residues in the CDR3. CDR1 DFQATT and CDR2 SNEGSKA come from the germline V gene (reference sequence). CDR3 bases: TGCAGTGCTAGAGACCCGGGCGGCCACAATCAGCCCCAGCATTTT. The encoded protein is CSARDPGGHNQPQHF.

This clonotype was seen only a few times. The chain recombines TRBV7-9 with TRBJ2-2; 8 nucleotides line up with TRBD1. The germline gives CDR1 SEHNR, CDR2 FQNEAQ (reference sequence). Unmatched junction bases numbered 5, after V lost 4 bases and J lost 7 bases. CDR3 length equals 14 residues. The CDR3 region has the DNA TGTGCCAGCAGCTCACAGGGGGTTGGCGGGGAGCTGTTTTTT. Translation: CASSSQGVGGELFF.

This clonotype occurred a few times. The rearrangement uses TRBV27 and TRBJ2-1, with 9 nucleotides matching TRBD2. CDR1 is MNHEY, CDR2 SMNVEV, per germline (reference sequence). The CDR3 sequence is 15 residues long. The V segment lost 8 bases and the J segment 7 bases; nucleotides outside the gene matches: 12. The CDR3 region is CASRRLAGEGNEQFF. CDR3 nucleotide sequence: TGTGCCAGCCGGAGGTTAGCGGGAGAGGGGAATGAGCAGTTCTTC.

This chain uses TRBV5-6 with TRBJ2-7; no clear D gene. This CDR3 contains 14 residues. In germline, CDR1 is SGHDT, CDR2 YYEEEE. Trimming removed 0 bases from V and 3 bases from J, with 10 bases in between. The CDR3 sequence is CASSLGVSSYEQYV. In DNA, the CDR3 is TGTGCCAGCAGCTTGGGGGTTTCAAGCTACGAGCAGTACGTC.

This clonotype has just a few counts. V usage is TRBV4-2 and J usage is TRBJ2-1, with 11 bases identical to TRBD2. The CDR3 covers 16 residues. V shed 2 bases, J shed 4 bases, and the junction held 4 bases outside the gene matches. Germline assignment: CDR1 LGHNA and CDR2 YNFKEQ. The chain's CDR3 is CASSQPGTSGYNEQFF. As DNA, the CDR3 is TGTGCCAGCAGCCAACCCGGGACTAGCGGTTACAATGAGCAGTTCTTC.

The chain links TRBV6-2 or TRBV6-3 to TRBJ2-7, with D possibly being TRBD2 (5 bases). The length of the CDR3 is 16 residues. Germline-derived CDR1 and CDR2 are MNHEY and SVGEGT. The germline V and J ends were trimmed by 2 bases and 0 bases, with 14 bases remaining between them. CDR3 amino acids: CASSYGLATISYEQYF. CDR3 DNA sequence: TGTGCCAGCAGTTACGGTCTAGCCACAATCTCCTACGAGCAGTACTTC.

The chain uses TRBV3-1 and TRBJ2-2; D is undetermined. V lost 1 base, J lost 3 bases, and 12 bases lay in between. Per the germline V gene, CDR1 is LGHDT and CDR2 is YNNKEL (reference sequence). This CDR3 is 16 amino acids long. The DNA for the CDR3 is TGTGCCAGCAGCCAAGCCGGCAGGCCCGACACCGGGGAGCTGTTTTTT. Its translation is CASSQAGRPDTGELFF.

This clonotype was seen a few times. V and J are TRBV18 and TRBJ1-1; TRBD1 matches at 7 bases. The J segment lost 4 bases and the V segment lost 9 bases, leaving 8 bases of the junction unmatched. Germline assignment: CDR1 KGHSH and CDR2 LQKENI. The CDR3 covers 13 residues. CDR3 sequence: CASRQGGGTEAFF. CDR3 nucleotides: TGTGCCAGTCGACAGGGAGGAGGCACTGAAGCTTTCTTT. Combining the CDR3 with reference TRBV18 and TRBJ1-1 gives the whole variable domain NAGVMQNPRHLVRRRGQEARLRCSPMKGHSHVYWYRQLPEEGLKFMVYLQKENIIDESGMPKERFSAEFPKEGPSILRIQQVVRGDSAAYFCASRQGGGTEAFFGQGTRLTVV.

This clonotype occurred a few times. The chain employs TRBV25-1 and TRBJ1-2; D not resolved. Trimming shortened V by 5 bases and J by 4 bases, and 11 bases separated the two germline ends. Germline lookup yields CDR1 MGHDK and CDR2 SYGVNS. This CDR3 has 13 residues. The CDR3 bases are TGTGCCAGCAGTAGAGGGCGAGGCTATGGCTACACCTTC. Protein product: CASSRGRGYGYTF.

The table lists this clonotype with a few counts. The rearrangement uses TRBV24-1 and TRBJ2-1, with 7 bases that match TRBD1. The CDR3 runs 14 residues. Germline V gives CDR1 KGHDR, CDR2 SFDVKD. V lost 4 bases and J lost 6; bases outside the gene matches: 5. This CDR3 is CATSEDRVSNEQFF. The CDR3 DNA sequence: TGTGCCACCAGTGAAGACAGGGTCAGCAATGAGCAGTTCTTC.

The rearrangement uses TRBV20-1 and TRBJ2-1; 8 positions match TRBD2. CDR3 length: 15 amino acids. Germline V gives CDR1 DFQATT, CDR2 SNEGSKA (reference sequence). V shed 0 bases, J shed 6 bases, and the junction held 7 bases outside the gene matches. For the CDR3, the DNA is TGCAGTGCTAGAGATAACCAGCGGGAGATCAATGAGCAGTTCTTC. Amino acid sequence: CSARDNQREINEQFF.

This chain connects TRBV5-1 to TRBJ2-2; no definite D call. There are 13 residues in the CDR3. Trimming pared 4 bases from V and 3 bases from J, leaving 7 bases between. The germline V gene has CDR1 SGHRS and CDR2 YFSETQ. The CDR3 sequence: CASSPADTGELFF. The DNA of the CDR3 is TGCGCCAGCAGCCCTGCGGACACCGGGGAGCTGTTTTTT.

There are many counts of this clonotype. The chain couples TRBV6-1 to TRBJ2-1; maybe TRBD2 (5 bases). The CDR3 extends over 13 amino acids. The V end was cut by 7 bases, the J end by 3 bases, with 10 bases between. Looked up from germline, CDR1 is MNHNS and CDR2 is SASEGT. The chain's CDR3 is CASTSGNYNEQFF. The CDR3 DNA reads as TGTGCCAGCACGTCGGGAAACTACAATGAGCAGTTCTTC.

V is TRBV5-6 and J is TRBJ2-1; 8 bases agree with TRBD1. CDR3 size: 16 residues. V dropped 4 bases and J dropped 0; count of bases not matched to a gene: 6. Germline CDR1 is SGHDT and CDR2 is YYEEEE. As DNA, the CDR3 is TGTGCCAGCAGCACGAGGACAGGGCCCTCCTACAATGAGCAGTTCTTC. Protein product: CASSTRTGPSYNEQFF.

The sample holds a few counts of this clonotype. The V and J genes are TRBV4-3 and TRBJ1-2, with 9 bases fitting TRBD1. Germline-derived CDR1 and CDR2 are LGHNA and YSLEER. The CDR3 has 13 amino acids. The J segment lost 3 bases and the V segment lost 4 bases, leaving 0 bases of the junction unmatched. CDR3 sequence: CASSRDRDYGYTF. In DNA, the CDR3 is TGCGCCAGCAGCCGGGACAGGGACTATGGCTACACCTTC.

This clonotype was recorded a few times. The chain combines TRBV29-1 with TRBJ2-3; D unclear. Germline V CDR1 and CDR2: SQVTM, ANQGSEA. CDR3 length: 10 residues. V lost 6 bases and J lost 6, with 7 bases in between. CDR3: CSVRTDTQYF. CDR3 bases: TGCAGCGTGCGAACGGATACGCAGTATTTT.

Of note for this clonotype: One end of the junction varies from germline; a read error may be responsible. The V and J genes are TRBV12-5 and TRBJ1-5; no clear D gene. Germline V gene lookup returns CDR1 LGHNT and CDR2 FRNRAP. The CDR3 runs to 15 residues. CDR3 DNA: TGTGCTGGTGGTTTGGTGGGTCAGGGCAATCAGCCCCAGCATTTT. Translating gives CAGGLVGQGNQPQHF. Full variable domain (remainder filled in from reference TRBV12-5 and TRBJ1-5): DARVTQTPRHKVTEMGQEVTMRCQPILGHNTVFWYRQTMMQGLELLAYFRNRAPLDDSGMPKDRFSAEMPDATLATLKIQPSEPRDSAVYFCAGGLVGQGNQPQHFGDGTRLSIL.

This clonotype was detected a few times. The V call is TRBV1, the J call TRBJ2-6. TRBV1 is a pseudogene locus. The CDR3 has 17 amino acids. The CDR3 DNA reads TGCACCGTGCACGTAGGCTTACCTCTCTCCGGGGCCAACGTCCTGACTTTC. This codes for CTVHVGLPLSGANVLTF.

The CDR3 is CASSQERGARGSYTDTQYF. In DNA, the CDR3 is TGCGCCAGCAGCCAAGAAAGAGGGGCCAGGGGCTCTTACACAGATACGCAGTATTTT. V and J are TRBV4-3 and TRBJ2-3; TRBD1 is a possible D gene (6 bases). V lost 0 bases and J 2 bases, leaving 21 bases between the germline ends. Germline V gives CDR1 LGHNA, CDR2 YSLEER. The CDR3 length is 19 residues.

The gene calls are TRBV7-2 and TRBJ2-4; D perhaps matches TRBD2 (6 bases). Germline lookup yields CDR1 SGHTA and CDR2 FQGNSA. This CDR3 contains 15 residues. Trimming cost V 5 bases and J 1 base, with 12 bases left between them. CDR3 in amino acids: CASSPRLGAKNIQYF. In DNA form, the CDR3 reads TGTGCCAGCAGCCCCCGACTAGGGGCCAAAAACATTCAGTACTTC.

CDR3 amino acids: CASSLVYANYGYTF. In DNA, the CDR3 is TGCGCCAGCAGCTTGGTCTACGCTAACTATGGCTACACCTTC. This rearrangement joins TRBV5-1 to TRBJ1-2, with no clear D. Germline CDR1 and CDR2: SGHRS and YFSETQ. The V end lost 0 bases, the J end lost 0 bases, and 6 bases lay between the germline ends. The CDR3 runs 14 residues.

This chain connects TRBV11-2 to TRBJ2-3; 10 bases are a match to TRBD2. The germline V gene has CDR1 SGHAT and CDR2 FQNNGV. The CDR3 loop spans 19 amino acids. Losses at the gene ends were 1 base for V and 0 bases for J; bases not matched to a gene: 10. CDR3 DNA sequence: TGTGCCAGCAGCTTAGTCCTAGCGGGAGCGCAAACTAGCACAGATACGCAGTATTTT. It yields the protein CASSLVLAGAQTSTDTQYF.

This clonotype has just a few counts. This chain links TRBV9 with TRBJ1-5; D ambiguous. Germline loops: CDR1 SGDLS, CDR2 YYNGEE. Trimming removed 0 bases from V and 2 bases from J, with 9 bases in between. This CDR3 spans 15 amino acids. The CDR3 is CASSVGTLGNQPQHF. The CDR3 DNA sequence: TGTGCCAGCAGCGTAGGGACCCTGGGCAATCAGCCCCAGCATTTT.

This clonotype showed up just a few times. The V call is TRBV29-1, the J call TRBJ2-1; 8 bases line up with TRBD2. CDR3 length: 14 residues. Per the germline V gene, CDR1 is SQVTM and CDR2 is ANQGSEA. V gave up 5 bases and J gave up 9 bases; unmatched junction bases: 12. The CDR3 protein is CSVRWLAGTSEQFF. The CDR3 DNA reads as TGCAGCGTTCGGTGGTTAGCGGGGACCTCTGAGCAGTTCTTC.

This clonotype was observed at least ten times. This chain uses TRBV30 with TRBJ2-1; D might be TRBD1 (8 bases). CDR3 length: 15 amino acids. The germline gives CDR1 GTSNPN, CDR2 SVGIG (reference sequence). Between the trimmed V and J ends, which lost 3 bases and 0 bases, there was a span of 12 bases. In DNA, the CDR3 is TGTGCCTGGAGGGGAGGGACAGGCTCCTACAATGAGCAGTTCTTC. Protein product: CAWRGGTGSYNEQFF.